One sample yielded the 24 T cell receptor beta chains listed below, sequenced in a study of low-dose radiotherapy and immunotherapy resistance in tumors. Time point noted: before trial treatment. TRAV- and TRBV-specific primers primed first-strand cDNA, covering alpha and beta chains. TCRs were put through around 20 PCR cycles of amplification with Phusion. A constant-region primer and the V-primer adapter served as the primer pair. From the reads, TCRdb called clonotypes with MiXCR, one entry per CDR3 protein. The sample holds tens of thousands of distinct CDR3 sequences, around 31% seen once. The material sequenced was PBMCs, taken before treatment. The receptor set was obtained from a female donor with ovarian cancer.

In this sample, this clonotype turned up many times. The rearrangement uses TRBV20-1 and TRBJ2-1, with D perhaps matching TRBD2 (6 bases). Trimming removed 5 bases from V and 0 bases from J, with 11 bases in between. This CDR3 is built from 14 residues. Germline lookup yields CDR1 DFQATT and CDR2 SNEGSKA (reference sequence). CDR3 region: CSASSASSYNEQFF. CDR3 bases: TGCAGTGCTTCTAGCGCGAGCTCCTACAATGAGCAGTTCTTC.

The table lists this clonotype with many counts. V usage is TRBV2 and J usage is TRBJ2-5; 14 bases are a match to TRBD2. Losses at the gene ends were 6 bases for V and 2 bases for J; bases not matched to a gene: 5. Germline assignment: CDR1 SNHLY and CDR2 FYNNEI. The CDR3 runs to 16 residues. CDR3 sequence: CASSPGLAGGQETQYF. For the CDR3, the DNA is TGTGCCAGCAGCCCCGGACTAGCGGGGGGACAAGAGACCCAGTACTTC.

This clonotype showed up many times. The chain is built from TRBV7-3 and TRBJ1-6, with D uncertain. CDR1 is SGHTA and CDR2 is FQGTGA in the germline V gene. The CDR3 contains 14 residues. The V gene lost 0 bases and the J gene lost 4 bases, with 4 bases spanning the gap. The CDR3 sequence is CASSLTGYNSPLHF. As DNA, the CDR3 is TGTGCCAGCAGCTTAACGGGGTATAATTCACCCCTCCACTTT. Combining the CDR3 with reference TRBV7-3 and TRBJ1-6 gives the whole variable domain GAGVSQTPSNKVTEKGKYVELRCDPISGHTALYWYRQSLGQGPEFLIYFQGTGAADDSGLPNDRFFAVRPEGSVSTLKIQRTERGDSAVYLCASSLTGYNSPLHFGNGTRLTVT.

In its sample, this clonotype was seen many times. The CDR3 DNA sequence: TGCAGCGTTGATAGCGGGAGGGCCGACTACAATGAGCAGTTCTTC. This encodes CSVDSGRADYNEQFF. The genes are TRBV29-1 and TRBJ2-1; TRBD2 matches 11 bases. The germline V gene has CDR1 SQVTM and CDR2 ANQGSEA. The CDR3 has 15 residues. Trimming cost V 3 bases and J 3 bases; bases outside gene matches: 4.

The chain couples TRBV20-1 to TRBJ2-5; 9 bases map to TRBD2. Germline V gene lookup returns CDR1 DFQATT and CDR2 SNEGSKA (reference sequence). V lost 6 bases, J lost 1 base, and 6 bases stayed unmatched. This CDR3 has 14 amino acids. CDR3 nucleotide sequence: TGCAGTGCCCAGCGGGGGGATTTCCAAGAGACCCAGTACTTC. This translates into CSAQRGDFQETQYF.

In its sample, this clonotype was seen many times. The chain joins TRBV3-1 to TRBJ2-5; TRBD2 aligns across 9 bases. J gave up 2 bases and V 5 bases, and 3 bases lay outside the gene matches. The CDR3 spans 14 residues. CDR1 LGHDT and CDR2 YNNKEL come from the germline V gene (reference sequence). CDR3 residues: CASSARGGQETQYF. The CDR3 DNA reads TGTGCCAGCAGCGCGCGGGGGGGACAAGAGACCCAGTACTTC.

The DNA for the CDR3 is TGTGCCAGCAGTGCCGCTAGTAGCGGGGGGGCCTTTGAGCAGTTCTTC. Translated: CASSAASSGGAFEQFF. The V call is TRBV28, the J call TRBJ2-1; 11 positions agree with TRBD2. After removal of 5 bases from V and 9 bases from J, the junction contained 12 bases not matched to a gene. Germline V CDR1 and CDR2: MDHEN, SYDVKM. The CDR3 has 16 residues.

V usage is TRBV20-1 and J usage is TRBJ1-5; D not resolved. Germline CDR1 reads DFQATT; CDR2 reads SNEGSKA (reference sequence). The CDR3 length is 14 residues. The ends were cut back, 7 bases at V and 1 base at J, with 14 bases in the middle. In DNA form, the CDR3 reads TGCAGTGTAGCTTGGGGTTTCAGCAATCAGCCCCAGCATTTT. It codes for CSVAWGFSNQPQHF.

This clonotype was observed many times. The CDR3 region is CASSPPQGSHTGELFF. CDR3 nucleotide sequence: TGTGCCAGCAGCCCCCCGCAGGGATCGCACACCGGGGAGCTGTTTTTT. The chain has TRBV13 and TRBJ2-2; a possible D gene is TRBD1 (5 bases). Trimming took 5 bases from V and 3 from J, leaving 16 bases between them. The CDR3 extends over 16 amino acids. CDR1 is PRHDT, CDR2 FYEKMQ, per germline (reference sequence).

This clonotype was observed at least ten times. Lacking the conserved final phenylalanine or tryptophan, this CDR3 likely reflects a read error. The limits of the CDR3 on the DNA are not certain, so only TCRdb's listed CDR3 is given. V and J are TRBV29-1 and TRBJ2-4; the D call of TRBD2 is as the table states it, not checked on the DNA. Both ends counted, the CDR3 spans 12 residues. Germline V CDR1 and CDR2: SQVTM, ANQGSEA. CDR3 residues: CSVDTGTSASAV.

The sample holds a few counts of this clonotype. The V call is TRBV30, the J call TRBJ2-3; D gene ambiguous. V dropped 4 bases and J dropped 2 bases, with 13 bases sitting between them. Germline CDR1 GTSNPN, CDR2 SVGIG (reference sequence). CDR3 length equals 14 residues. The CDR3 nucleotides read TGTGCCTGGACCAGACTCGGATCCACAGATACGCAGTATTTT. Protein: CAWTRLGSTDTQYF.

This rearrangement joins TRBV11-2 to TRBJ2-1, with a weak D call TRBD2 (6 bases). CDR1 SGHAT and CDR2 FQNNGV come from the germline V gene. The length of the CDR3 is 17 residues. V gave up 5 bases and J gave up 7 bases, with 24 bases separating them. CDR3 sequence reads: CASSPLKFSRGKNEQFF. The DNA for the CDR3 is TGTGCCAGCAGCCCCCTAAAATTTTCGCGGGGTAAAAATGAGCAGTTCTTC. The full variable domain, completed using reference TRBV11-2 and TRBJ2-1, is EAGVAQSPRYKIIEKRQSVAFWCNPISGHATLYWYQQILGQGPKLLIQFQNNGVVDDSQLPKDRFSAERLKGVDSTLKIQPAKLEDSAVYLCASSPLKFSRGKNEQFFGPGTRLTVL.

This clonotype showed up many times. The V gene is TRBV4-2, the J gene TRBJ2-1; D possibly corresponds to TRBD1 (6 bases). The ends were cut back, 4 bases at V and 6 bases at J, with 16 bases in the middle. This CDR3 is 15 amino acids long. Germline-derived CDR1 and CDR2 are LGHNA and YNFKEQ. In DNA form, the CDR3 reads TGTGCCAGCAGCCGGATGACAGGTTCGGGCAATGAGCAGTTCTTC. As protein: CASSRMTGSGNEQFF.

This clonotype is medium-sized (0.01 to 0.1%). As DNA, the CDR3 is TGTGCCAGCACCCCCCGACGGGACTCCACGCAGTATTTT. Amino acids: CASTPRRDSTQYF. The chain uses TRBV28 and TRBJ2-3; tentatively, D is TRBD2 (6 bases). The CDR3 spans 13 residues. V gave up 7 bases and J gave up 9 bases, with 17 bases separating them. Per germline, CDR1 MDHEN and CDR2 SYDVKM.

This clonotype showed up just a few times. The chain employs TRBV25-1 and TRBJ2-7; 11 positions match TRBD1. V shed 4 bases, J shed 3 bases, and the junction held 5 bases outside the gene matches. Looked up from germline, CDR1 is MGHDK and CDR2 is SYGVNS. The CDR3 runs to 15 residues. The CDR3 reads CASSGGTGGIYEQYF. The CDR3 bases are TGTGCCAGCAGTGGTGGGACAGGGGGGATCTACGAGCAGTACTTC.

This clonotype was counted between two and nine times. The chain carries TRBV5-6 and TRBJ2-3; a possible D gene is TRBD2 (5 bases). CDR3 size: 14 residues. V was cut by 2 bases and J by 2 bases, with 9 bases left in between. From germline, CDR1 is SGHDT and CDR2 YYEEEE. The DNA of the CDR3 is TGTGCCAGCAGCTTTCAGGAGGCCACAGATACGCAGTATTTT. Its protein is CASSFQEATDTQYF. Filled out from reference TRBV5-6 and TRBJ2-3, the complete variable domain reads DAGVTQSPTHLIKTRGQQVTLRCSPKSGHDTVSWYQQALGQGPQFIFQYYEEEERQRGNFPDRFSGHQFPNYSSELNVNALLLGDSALYLCASSFQEATDTQYFGPGTRLTVL.

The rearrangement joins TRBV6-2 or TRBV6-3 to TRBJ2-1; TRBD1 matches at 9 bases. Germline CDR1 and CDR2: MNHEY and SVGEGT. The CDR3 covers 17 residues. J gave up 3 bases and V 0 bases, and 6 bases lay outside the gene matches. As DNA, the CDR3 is TGTGCCAGCAGTTACTCCCCGACAGGGGGTATCTACAATGAGCAGTTCTTC. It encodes CASSYSPTGGIYNEQFF.

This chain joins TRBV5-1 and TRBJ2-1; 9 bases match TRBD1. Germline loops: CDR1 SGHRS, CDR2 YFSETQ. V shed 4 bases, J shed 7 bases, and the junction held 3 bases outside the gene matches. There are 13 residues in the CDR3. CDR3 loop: CASSPGQGNEQFF. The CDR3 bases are TGCGCCAGCAGCCCGGGACAGGGAAATGAGCAGTTCTTC.

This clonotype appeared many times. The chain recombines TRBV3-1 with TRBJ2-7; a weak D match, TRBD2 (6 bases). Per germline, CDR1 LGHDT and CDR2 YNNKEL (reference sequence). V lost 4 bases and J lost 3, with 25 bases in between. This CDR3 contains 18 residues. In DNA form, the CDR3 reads TGTGCCAGCAGCCCCACGGGGCGGGAATATCGTGGGGGCTACGAGCAGTACTTC. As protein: CASSPTGREYRGGYEQYF.

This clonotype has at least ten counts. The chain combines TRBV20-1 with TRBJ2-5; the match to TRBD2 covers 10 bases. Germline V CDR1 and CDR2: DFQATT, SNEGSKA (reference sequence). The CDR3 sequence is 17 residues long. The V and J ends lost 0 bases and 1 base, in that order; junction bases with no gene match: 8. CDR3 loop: CSARDPLSGGLQETQYF. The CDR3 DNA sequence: TGCAGTGCTAGAGATCCCCTTAGCGGGGGGCTCCAAGAGACCCAGTACTTC.

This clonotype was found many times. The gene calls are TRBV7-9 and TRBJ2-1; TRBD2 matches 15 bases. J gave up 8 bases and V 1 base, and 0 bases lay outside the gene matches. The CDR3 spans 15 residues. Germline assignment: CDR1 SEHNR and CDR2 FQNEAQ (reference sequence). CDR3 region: CASSLGTSGRDEQFF. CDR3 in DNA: TGTGCCAGCAGCTTAGGGACTAGCGGGAGGGATGAGCAGTTCTTC.

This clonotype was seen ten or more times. CDR3 nucleotide sequence: TGTGCCAGCAGTTCCACTCCGAAAACAGGTTCCTACGAGCAGTACTTC. It is translated as CASSSTPKTGSYEQYF. V and J are TRBV12-3 or TRBV12-4 and TRBJ2-7, with a possible D match to TRBD1 (5 bases). CDR3 length: 16 residues. Trimming left V 4 bases short and J 1 base short, with 17 bases between.

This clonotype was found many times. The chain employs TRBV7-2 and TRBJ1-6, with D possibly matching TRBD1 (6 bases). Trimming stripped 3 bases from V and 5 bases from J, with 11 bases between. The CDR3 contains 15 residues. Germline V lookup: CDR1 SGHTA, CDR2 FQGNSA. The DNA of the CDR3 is TGTGCCAGCAGCTTGGGAGGGGGTGATAATTCACCCCTCCACTTT. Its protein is CASSLGGGDNSPLHF. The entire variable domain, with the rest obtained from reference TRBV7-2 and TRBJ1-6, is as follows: GAGVSQSPSNKVTEKGKDVELRCDPISGHTALYWYRQSLGQGLEFLIYFQGNSAPDKSGLPSDRFSAERTGGSVSTLTIQRTQQEDSAVYLCASSLGGGDNSPLHFGNGTRLTVT.

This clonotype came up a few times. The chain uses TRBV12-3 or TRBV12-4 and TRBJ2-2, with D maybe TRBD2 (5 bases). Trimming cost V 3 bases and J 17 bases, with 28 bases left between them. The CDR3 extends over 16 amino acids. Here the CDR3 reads CASSLFANTGELCFFF. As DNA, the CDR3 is TGTGCCAGCAGTTTGTTTGCGAACACCGGGGAGCTGTGTTTTTTTTTT.